The 27 T cell receptor beta chains presented below share a single source sample, sequenced in a study of blood T cell repertoires in COVID-19. Method: immunoSEQ multiplex PCR; TCRdb's copy keeps in-frame clones and lacks some. The sample lists tens of thousands of clones; over 80% were seen once. Sample: peripheral blood. Receptor source: a man older than 75 with acute or convalescent COVID-19.

The chain couples TRBV5-4 to TRBJ2-6, with TRBD2 as a possible D gene (6 bases). The ends were cut back, 2 bases at V and 4 bases at J, with 13 bases in the middle. The CDR3 runs to 16 residues. The germline V gene encodes CDR1 SGHNT and CDR2 YYREEE (reference sequence). CDR3 nucleotide sequence: TGTGCCAGCAGCTTTTCGTCGGGGGTCGGGGCCAACGTCCTGACTTTC. This codes for CASSFSSGVGANVLTF.

This rearrangement joins TRBV3-1 (or the pseudogene TRBV3-2) to TRBJ2-1; D is perhaps TRBD1 (7 bases). V was cut by 3 bases and J by 0 bases, with 15 bases left in between. Germline assignment: CDR1 LGHDT and CDR2 YNNKEL (reference sequence). There are 17 residues in the CDR3. CDR3 nucleotide sequence: TGTGCCAGCAGCCAGTCCAGGGGGAGGAGCTCCTACAATGAGCAGTTCTTC. Amino acid sequence: CASSQSRGRSSYNEQFF.

This clone was picked up one time. The chain joins TRBV29-1 to TRBJ2-5; 11 nucleotides align to TRBD2. The CDR3 length is 13 residues. CDR1 SQVTM and CDR2 ANQGSEA come from the germline V gene. V shed 7 bases, J shed 5 bases, and the junction held 6 bases outside the gene matches. CDR3 sequence: CSASGGWSETQYF. The DNA for the CDR3 is TGCAGCGCTAGCGGGGGGTGGTCGGAGACCCAGTACTTC.

This chain links TRBV28 with TRBJ1-3; maybe TRBD1 (5 bases). This CDR3 has 16 amino acids. CDR1 MDHEN and CDR2 SYDVKM come from the germline V gene. Trimming stripped 2 bases from V and 4 bases from J, with 15 bases between. In nucleotides, the CDR3 is TGTGCCAGCAGTTTAGTGAGGGACGGGAGGGGAAACACCATATATTTT. Translation gives CASSLVRDGRGNTIYF.

This clone was seen just once. The chain uses TRBV18 and TRBJ1-4, with D perhaps matching TRBD1 (5 bases). Germline CDR1 KGHSH, CDR2 LQKENI. This CDR3 contains 14 residues. V lost 5 bases, J lost 8 bases, and 15 bases lay in between. CDR3 in amino acids: CASSSGRVNEKLFF. The CDR3 DNA reads TGTGCCAGCTCATCGGGCAGGGTAAACGAAAAACTGTTTTTT.

V gene TRBV6-2 or TRBV6-3 combines with J gene TRBJ1-2; the D gene is possibly TRBD1 (6 bases). The CDR3 has 15 amino acids. Germline V gene sequence: CDR1 MNHEY, CDR2 SVGEGT. Trimming removed 5 bases at V and 0 bases at J, with 13 bases between. The CDR3 sequence: CASSRPGVANYGYTF. For the CDR3, the DNA is TGTGCCAGCAGTCGGCCAGGGGTAGCTAACTATGGCTACACCTTC.

The rearrangement uses TRBV29-1 and TRBJ1-1; TRBD1 is a possible D gene (6 bases). Germline V CDR1 and CDR2: SQVTM, ANQGSEA. This CDR3 comprises 15 residues. Trimming cost V 7 bases and J 3 bases, with 21 bases left between them. CDR3 bases: TGCAGCGGTTCCAACTCCAGGGGTATGGACACTGAAGCTTTCTTT. This sequence encodes CSGSNSRGMDTEAFF.

The rearrangement links TRBV9 to TRBJ1-2; a possible D gene is TRBD1 (5 bases). The CDR3 has 13 amino acids. V was cut by 2 bases and J by 8 bases, with 13 bases left in between. CDR1 is SGDLS, CDR2 YYNGEE, per germline. CDR3 loop: CASSVGRVGGYTF. The CDR3 DNA sequence: TGTGCCAGCAGCGTCGGCAGGGTGGGCGGCTACACCTTC.

J is TRBJ1-1 and V is TRBV24-1; possibly TRBD1 for D (5 bases). Germline V CDR1 and CDR2: KGHDR, SFDVKD. CDR3 length: 13 residues. The V and J ends lost 10 bases and 0 bases respectively, with 11 bases between them. DNA of the CDR3: TGTGCCACTCGACAGAGCATGAACACTGAAGCTTTCTTT. This gives the protein CATRQSMNTEAFF.

This clone came up once. J is TRBJ1-4 and V is TRBV2; 10 nucleotides match TRBD1. Losses at the gene ends were 6 bases for V and 7 bases for J; bases not matched to a gene: 8. Germline V lookup: CDR1 SNHLY, CDR2 FYNNEI. The CDR3 has 15 residues. The CDR3 bases are TGTGCCAGCAGCTCATGGACAGGGGGTTCTGAAAAACTGTTTTTT. The encoded protein is CASSSWTGGSEKLFF.

The chain recombines TRBV20-1 with TRBJ1-1; no definite D call. The V and J ends lost 6 bases and 0 bases respectively, with 5 bases between them. CDR1 DFQATT and CDR2 SNEGSKA come from the germline V gene (reference sequence). The CDR3 consists of 11 residues. CDR3 in amino acids: CSADLNTEAFF. In DNA, the CDR3 is TGCAGTGCGGACTTGAACACTGAAGCTTTCTTT.

The V and J genes are TRBV6-5 and TRBJ2-1, with D possibly being TRBD1 (6 bases). Between the trimmed V and J ends, which lost 8 bases and 1 base, there was a span of 9 bases. Germline V CDR1 and CDR2: MNHEY, SVGAGI. CDR3 size: 13 residues. CDR3 in DNA: TGTGCCAGCGGGGGCCTATCCTACAATGAGCAGTTCTTC. It is translated as CASGGLSYNEQFF.

The chain combines TRBV3-1 (or the pseudogene TRBV3-2) with TRBJ2-5; D remains ambiguous. CDR3 size: 16 residues. V was shortened by 0 bases and J by 3 bases, with 14 bases between the two germline ends. Germline V lookup: CDR1 LGHDT, CDR2 YNNKEL (reference sequence). The CDR3 bases are TGTGCCAGCAGCCAAGATTCTGCGGCTAGAGAAGAGACCCAGTACTTC. As protein: CASSQDSAAREETQYF.

This rearrangement joins TRBV11-3 to TRBJ1-3, with D possibly being TRBD1 (5 bases). The germline V and J ends were trimmed by 5 bases and 2 bases, with 7 bases remaining between them. The CDR3 spans 13 residues. CDR1 and CDR2 (germline): SGHNT, YENEEA. The CDR3 here is CASSAGTGNTIYF. The CDR3 coding sequence is TGTGCCAGCAGCGCAGGGACTGGAAACACCATATATTTT.

J is TRBJ2-1 and V is TRBV21-1; no check of the table's D call, TRBD2, against the DNA was made. TRBV21-1 is a listed pseudogene. The CDR3 runs to 14 residues. CDR3: CARSKGGGCNEQFF. The CDR3 DNA reads as TGTGCCAGAAGCAAAGGAGGCGGCTGCAATGAGCAGTTCTTC.

This chain uses TRBV27 with TRBJ1-2; 8 nucleotides match TRBD1. Per germline, CDR1 MNHEY and CDR2 SMNVEV (reference sequence). V was pared by 5 bases and J by 1 base, with 12 bases of the junction left unmatched. This CDR3 has 17 amino acids. The CDR3 nucleotides read TGTGCCAGCAGTGTGACAGGGGATCCCATCTATAACTATGGCTACACCTTC. It is translated as CASSVTGDPIYNYGYTF.

This clone was detected once. V and J are TRBV13 and TRBJ1-1; 7 bases align to TRBD1. Germline-derived CDR1 and CDR2 are PRHDT and FYEKMQ (reference sequence). The trim removed 6 bases at V and 5 bases at J, leaving 9 bases unmatched. This CDR3 has 14 amino acids. The CDR3 DNA reads TGTGCCAGCAGATACCTACAGGGGCGGACTGAAGCTTTCTTT. Translation gives CASRYLQGRTEAFF.

The V gene is TRBV5-6, the J gene TRBJ1-2, with 7 bases fitting TRBD1. The germline gives CDR1 SGHDT, CDR2 YYEEEE. The junction had 11 bases not matched to a gene; V was cut back by 4 bases and J by 8 bases. This CDR3 is built from 14 residues. CDR3 protein: CASSPTGIRYGYTF. CDR3 DNA: TGTGCCAGCAGCCCGACAGGGATTCGTTACGGCTACACCTTC.

The rearrangement links TRBV27 to TRBJ1-2; D is undetermined. V was clipped by 6 bases and J by 2 bases, with 10 bases between them. Germline CDR1 MNHEY, CDR2 SMNVEV (reference sequence). The CDR3 totals 13 residues. In DNA form, the CDR3 reads TGTGCCAGCAGGCCAGGTGCGAACTATGGCTACACCTTC. Amino acid sequence: CASRPGANYGYTF.

This rearrangement joins TRBV5-4 to TRBJ2-3; D might be TRBD2 (7 bases). Between the trimmed V and J ends, which lost 7 bases and 1 base, there was a span of 13 bases. Germline values: CDR1 SGHNT, CDR2 YYREEE (reference sequence). The CDR3 extends over 14 amino acids. In nucleotides, the CDR3 is TGTGCCAGCCTTGTCGGGGGGCGCACAGATACGCAGTATTTT. Residues: CASLVGGRTDTQYF. The full variable domain, completed using reference TRBV5-4 and TRBJ2-3, is ETGVTQSPTHLIKTRGQQVTLRCSSQSGHNTVSWYQQALGQGPQFIFQYYREEENGRGNFPPRFSGLQFPNYSSELNVNALELDDSALYLCASLVGGRTDTQYFGPGTRLTVL.

The chain links TRBV27 to TRBJ1-4; weak D call: TRBD1 (6 bases). CDR1 and CDR2 (germline): MNHEY, SMNVEV (reference sequence). Between the trimmed V and J ends, which lost 3 bases and 8 bases, there was a span of 13 bases. The CDR3 extends over 14 amino acids. The CDR3 DNA reads TGTGCCAGCAGTTTTGTCAGGGGTGAGGAAAAACTGTTTTTT. It encodes CASSFVRGEEKLFF.

The rearrangement links TRBV5-5 to TRBJ2-5; 9 nucleotides align to TRBD1. The V gene end was trimmed by 4 bases and the J gene end by 2 bases; junction bases not matched to a gene: 9. Germline CDR1 is SGHKS and CDR2 is YYEKEE (reference sequence). CDR3 length equals 16 residues. The CDR3 region is CASSGPGTGIQETQYF. In DNA, the CDR3 is TGTGCCAGCAGCGGACCCGGGACAGGGATACAAGAGACCCAGTACTTC.

The genes are TRBV4-3 and TRBJ2-7; a weak D match, TRBD2 (5 bases). The germline CDR1 and CDR2 sequences are LGHNA and YSLEER. The CDR3 sequence is 15 residues long. With 0 bases removed from V and 3 bases from J, the gap between germline ends came to 12 bases. CDR3 protein: CASSQDRLGSYEQYF. The CDR3 DNA follows: TGCGCCAGCAGCCAAGATCGTCTGGGGAGCTACGAGCAGTACTTC.

The chain has TRBV6-4 and TRBJ1-2, with a weak D call TRBD1 (6 bases). CDR3 length equals 15 residues. Deletions cut 6 bases from V and 3 bases from J, with 17 bases between. Germline CDR1 is MRHNA and CDR2 is SNTAGT. The CDR3 DNA is TGTGCCAGCAGCCATAAGCGAGGGGGGGACTATGGCTACACCTTC. Encoded protein: CASSHKRGGDYGYTF.

Here the CDR3 reads CASSRHPQEQFF. CDR3 DNA: TGTGCCAGCAGTCGACACCCTCAGGAGCAGTTCTTC. V is TRBV2 and J is TRBJ2-1; D unresolved. V lost 5 bases, J lost 10 bases, and 12 bases lay in between. The CDR3 has 12 amino acids. The germline gives CDR1 SNHLY, CDR2 FYNNEI.

V and J are TRBV7-2 and TRBJ1-3; D is possibly TRBD1 (6 bases). The CDR3 is made up of 14 amino acids. V lost 5 bases to trimming and J lost 8 bases, with 16 bases between them. Per the germline V gene, CDR1 is SGHTA and CDR2 is FQGNSA. Here the CDR3 DNA reads TGTGCCAGCAGCACCGGGACAAAAGGGGACACCATATATTTT. Translation: CASSTGTKGDTIYF.

The CDR3 loop reads CASSASGFNTEAFF. CDR3 in DNA: TGTGCCAGTAGTGCTTCAGGGTTTAACACTGAAGCTTTCTTT. The chain joins TRBV19 to TRBJ1-1; possibly TRBD1 for D (5 bases). Germline V gene lookup returns CDR1 LNHDA and CDR2 SQIVND (reference sequence). The CDR3 extends over 14 amino acids. With 5 bases removed from V and 2 bases from J, the gap between germline ends came to 12 bases.